The 19 T cell receptor beta chains in this list originate from one sample, sequenced in a study of patients and donors after allogeneic stem cell transplantation. MiXCR was run by TCRdb on the RT-PCR reads, yielding one entry per CDR3 protein. The profile covers roughly 940,000 distinct CDR3 sequences, with roughly 18% appearing a single time and around 6% taken by the ten largest. Sequencing was performed on blood, either unsorted or a sorted T cell fraction (not recorded which). The receptors originated from a human donor who was either an allogeneic HSCT recipient or a stem cell or donor lymphocyte infusion donor (not recorded which). It is not recorded whose cells these are; they may come from a transplant donor.

The J gene is TRBJ2-3, the V gene TRBV11-1, with 9 bases that match TRBD2. V lost 4 bases, J lost 0 bases, and 20 bases stayed unmatched. This CDR3 has 21 residues. Germline assignment: CDR1 SGHAT and CDR2 FQDESV (reference sequence). CDR3 sequence reads: CASSSRYDQTTSGTSTDTQYF. CDR3 bases: TGTGCCAGCAGCTCCCGATATGACCAGACGACTAGCGGTACTAGCACAGATACGCAGTATTTT.

The chain is built from TRBV18 and TRBJ1-5; the D gene is possibly TRBD1 (6 bases). CDR3 length: 19 residues. V was trimmed by 8 bases and J by 4 bases, leaving 30 bases between them. Germline V gives CDR1 KGHSH, CDR2 LQKENI. The CDR3 reads CASAAGHVQGVLGNQPQHF. DNA of the CDR3: TGTGCCAGCGCCGCGGGTCACGTACAGGGCGTTCTGGGGAATCAGCCCCAGCATTTT.

There are many counts of this clonotype. One end of the junction does not line up with germline, which may come from a read error. The chain employs TRBV5-1 and TRBJ1-1, with D tentatively TRBD1 (6 bases). The CDR3 has 14 amino acids. Germline V lookup: CDR1 SGHRS, CDR2 YFSETQ. The CDR3 sequence is CASSLRTGNIEAFF. In nucleotides, the CDR3 is TGCGCCAGCAGCCTACGTACAGGGAACATTGAAGCTTTCTTT.

This clonotype has a handful of counts. The rearrangement uses TRBV12-3 or TRBV12-4 and TRBJ2-7; D not certain. Trimming took off 3 bases at V and 5 bases at J, with 17 bases between the two ends. The CDR3 extends over 15 amino acids. The CDR3 is CASSFRRAVLHEQYF. CDR3 nucleotide sequence: TGTGCCAGCAGTTTCCGCCGGGCGGTTCTTCACGAGCAGTACTTC.

The CDR3 is CASSQEEAAESYEQYF. The CDR3 coding sequence is TGCGCCAGCAGCCAAGAGGAGGCAGCGGAATCCTACGAGCAGTACTTC. This chain links TRBV4-1 with TRBJ2-7, with a weak D call TRBD2 (5 bases). The CDR3 extends over 16 amino acids. Germline V gives CDR1 MGHRA, CDR2 YSYEKL. Trimming took off 0 bases at V and 1 base at J, with 13 bases between the two ends.

This clonotype was picked up a small number of times. The CDR3 region is CASTPRGRTYEQYF. CDR3 DNA: TGTGCCAGCACCCCAAGGGGCAGAACCTACGAGCAGTACTTC. This chain links TRBV12-3 or TRBV12-4 with TRBJ2-7; maybe TRBD1 (5 bases). Trimming shortened V by 7 bases and J by 2 bases, and 15 bases separated the two germline ends. This CDR3 spans 14 amino acids.

The DNA for the CDR3 is TGTGCCAGCAAGGTGCGCGGCACCAGCACAGATACGCAGTATTTT. Translated: CASKVRGTSTDTQYF. J is TRBJ2-3 and V is TRBV12-3 or TRBV12-4; D gene ambiguous. Trimming removed 7 bases at V and 0 bases at J, with 14 bases between. The CDR3 runs 15 residues.

The table lists this clonotype with a few counts. The rearrangement links TRBV10-3 to TRBJ1-2, with D possibly being TRBD1 (5 bases). Germline lookup yields CDR1 ENHRY and CDR2 SYGVKD. The germline V and J ends were trimmed by 7 bases and 4 bases, with 10 bases remaining between them. CDR3 length: 12 amino acids. The chain's CDR3 is CAITGTLYGYTF. CDR3 bases: TGTGCCATCACGGGGACTCTCTATGGCTACACCTTC.

The chain links TRBV9 to TRBJ2-7; 9 nucleotides agree with TRBD1. The CDR3 is 15 amino acids. The V gene end was trimmed by 3 bases and the J gene end by 3 bases; junction bases not matched to a gene: 7. Per germline, CDR1 SGDLS and CDR2 YYNGEE. CDR3 DNA: TGTGCCAGCAGCGAGGGGACAGGGCTATACTACGAGCAGTACTTC. Protein sequence: CASSEGTGLYYEQYF.

The chain is built from TRBV6-5 and TRBJ1-1; D may be TRBD1 (6 bases). The V gene's germline CDR1 is MNHEY and CDR2 SVGAGI. The CDR3 length is 16 residues. Trimming left V 0 bases short and J 3 bases short, with 14 bases between. The CDR3 DNA is TGTGCCAGCAGTTACTCGGCGGGGGGGCTGGACACTGAAGCTTTCTTT. This sequence encodes CASSYSAGGLDTEAFF.

The chain links TRBV11-3 to TRBJ2-5; TRBD2 matches at 9 bases. The CDR3 is 15 amino acids. CDR1 and CDR2 (germline): SGHNT, YENEEA. V was clipped by 2 bases and J by 5 bases; unmatched bases: 6. The CDR3 bases are TGTGCCAGCAGCTTATACAGCGGGAGGTCGGAGACCCAGTACTTC. It yields the protein CASSLYSGRSETQYF. Filled out from reference TRBV11-3 and TRBJ2-5, the complete variable domain reads EAGVVQSPRYKIIEKKQPVAFWCNPISGHNTLYWYLQNLGQGPELLIRYENEEAVDDSQLPKDRFSAERLKGVDSTLKIQPAELGDSAVYLCASSLYSGRSETQYFGPGTRLLVL.

The sample holds many counts of this clonotype. The chain combines TRBV3-1 with TRBJ2-7; TRBD1 matches at 8 bases. The germline gives CDR1 LGHDT, CDR2 YNNKEL (reference sequence). The CDR3 is made up of 13 amino acids. V lost 3 bases and J lost 2; bases outside the gene matches: 0. In nucleotides, the CDR3 is TGTGCCAGCAGCCAGGGACAGGCCTACGAGCAGTACTTC. It is translated as CASSQGQAYEQYF.

This clonotype was seen more than once but under ten times. This chain links TRBV12-3 or TRBV12-4 with TRBJ1-3; perhaps TRBD1 as D (5 bases). The germline V and J ends were trimmed by 11 bases and 9 bases, with 17 bases remaining between them. The CDR3 contains 12 residues. The CDR3 DNA is TGTGCCGCAAGTAGGGGAGAAGGCACCATATATTTT. It translates to CAASRGEGTIYF.

This clonotype was seen once. The chain has TRBV5-1 and TRBJ2-1; maybe TRBD2 (6 bases). The CDR3 has 16 amino acids. The V gene lost 4 bases and the J gene lost 8 bases, with 22 bases spanning the gap. CDR1 is SGHRS, CDR2 YFSETQ, per germline. CDR3 in DNA: TGCGCCAGCAGCCCCCCATCCGGGAGTTCGATAGATGAGCAGTTCTTC. Its translation is CASSPPSGSSIDEQFF.

There are many counts of this clonotype. The genes are TRBV3-1 and TRBJ2-2; D uncertain. The CDR3 consists of 12 residues. Per the germline V gene, CDR1 is LGHDT and CDR2 is YNNKEL (reference sequence). V gave up 4 bases and J gave up 7 bases, with 7 bases separating them. The CDR3 coding sequence is TGTGCCAGCAGCCTTGGCCACGGGGAGCTGTTTTTT. It yields the protein CASSLGHGELFF. The full variable domain, in which reference TRBV3-1 and TRBJ2-2 provide the parts outside the CDR3, is DTAVSQTPKYLVTQMGNDKSIKCEQNLGHDTMYWYKQDSKKFLKIMFSYNNKELIINETVPNRFSPKSPDKAHLNLHINSLELGDSAVYFCASSLGHGELFFGEGSRLTVL.

The V call is TRBV3-1, the J call TRBJ2-5; tentatively, D is TRBD2 (6 bases). The CDR3 is 14 amino acids. V was pared by 5 bases and J by 5 bases, with 15 bases between. The germline V gene has CDR1 LGHDT and CDR2 YNNKEL (reference sequence). CDR3 DNA sequence: TGTGCCAGCAGCACCTCCGGGAGATGGGAGACCCAGTACTTC. Translating gives CASSTSGRWETQYF.

This clonotype was counted between two and nine times. The chain is built from TRBV9 and TRBJ2-3, with TRBD1 matching over 10 bases. J lost 4 bases, V lost 3 bases, and 11 bases had no gene match. Germline CDR1 is SGDLS and CDR2 is YYNGEE. The CDR3 contains 17 residues. The CDR3 coding sequence is TGTGCCAGCAGCGGCCGGGACAGGGGTTTTGTGGCAGATACGCAGTATTTT. It is translated as CASSGRDRGFVADTQYF.

This clonotype has only a few counts. This chain uses TRBV5-1 with TRBJ1-1, with a tentative D call TRBD1 (5 bases). V was trimmed by 4 bases and J by 0 bases, leaving 16 bases between them. The CDR3 is 16 residues long. Germline V CDR1 and CDR2: SGHRS, YFSETQ. CDR3 residues: CASSRGTEILNTEAFF. CDR3 sequence (DNA): TGCGCCAGCAGCCGGGGGACGGAGATTTTGAACACTGAAGCTTTCTTT.

This clonotype appeared a few times. The chain is built from TRBV2 and TRBJ2-5; 9 bases fit TRBD1. From germline, CDR1 is SNHLY and CDR2 FYNNEI. This CDR3 has 15 residues. The junction had 7 bases not matched to a gene; V was cut back by 4 bases and J by 4 bases. DNA of the CDR3: TGTGCCAGCAGTGTTGGGGACAGGGCGAGAGAGACCCAGTACTTC. Translation gives CASSVGDRARETQYF.